This T cell receptor (beta chain) comes out of a study of spatial heterogeneity in lung cancer. Study as a whole: Detected beta-chain sequences consistently exceeded alpha-chain sequences. Overall study results and limits: Ubiquitous expanded tumor TCRs showed up in blood more at resection than follow-up.

Time point defined: sample taken at primary tumor resection. Material for sequencing was whole RNA from tumor, nontumor lung or frozen PBMC, left unsorted. Individual TCR cDNA molecules each bore their own unique molecular identifier. TCRdb re-called the 5' RACE reads through MiXCR, storing one row per CDR3 protein. Among over 90,000 distinct CDR3 sequences listed, approximately 8.2% were seen once. This clonotype was picked up a small number of times. Its specificity is not known. The CDR3 sequence is 16 residues long. Trimming took 5 bases from V and 5 from J, leaving 21 bases between them. CDR1 is SEHNR, CDR2 FQNEAQ, per germline (reference sequence).

This chain joins TRBV7-9 and TRBJ2-5; possibly TRBD2 for D (5 bases). The TCR comes from a male donor with early-stage non-small cell lung cancer. The sample consisted of PBMCs, taken at surgery. DNA for the CDR3: TGTGCCAGCAGCCCAGAGGGAAGAGGCGCGAAGGAGACCCAGTACTTC. This translates into CASSPEGRGAKETQYF. The entire variable domain, with the rest obtained from reference TRBV7-9 and TRBJ2-5, is as follows: DTGVSQNPRHKITKRGQNVTFRCDPISEHNRLYWYRQTLGQGPEFLTYFQNEAQLEKSRLLSDRFSAERPKGSFSTLEIQRTEQGDSAMYLCASSPEGRGAKETQYFGPGTRLLVL.